This TCR beta chain was sequenced in a study of T cells of healthy individuals (dated by TCRdb to the late 2010s). The method behind the library was 5' RACE. The instrument given in TCRdb is Illumina MiSeq. TCRdb handled the public reads itself, with Q25 trimming in fastp and clone calling in MiXCR, and kept productive beta chains. Rows merge per CDR3 protein into single entries with the most common DNA and genes. The sample table shows 38,000 or so distinct CDR3 sequences, and 4% to 5% are seen once. The ten top clones hold over 9% of the sample. The CDR3 runs 14 amino acids, cysteine and phenylalanine included. Just the 42-base CDR3 DNA is kept, in frame starting at base 1. For CDR1 and CDR2, the germline V gene (reference sequence) lists DFQATT and SNEGSKA. A word on this clonotype: Its antigen is not yet known. A read error may explain this, as a much larger clone is one base away.

The sequence was collected from a human donor in good health. The chain is encoded by TRBV20-1 joined to TRBJ2-3; the junction holds 7 bases that match TRBD1. The CDR3 here reads CSASGTASTDTQCF. The sequenced DNA: TGCAGTGCTAGTGGGACAGCCAGCACAGATACGCAGTGTTTT.